This T cell receptor beta chain was retrieved from a study of chemoradiotherapy in HPV16-positive cancers. V lost 1 base to trimming and J lost 1 base; unmatched junction nucleotides: 4. Looked up from germline, CDR1 is SEHNR and CDR2 is FQNEAQ (reference sequence). The CDR3 loop spans 17 amino acids. Only in-frame clones appear in the TCRdb table, and some are missing; sequencing was by immunoSEQ multiplex PCR. Of about 29,000 clones in the sample, approximately 90% were seen once. This clonotype was sampled from a human donor with HPV-associated anogenital cancer. This chain connects TRBV7-9 to TRBJ2-3, with 11 bases that match TRBD2. The source material was blood, sampled from a patient who underwent chemoradiotherapy. This chain's CDR3 is CASSLGIAGGGTDTQYF. CDR3 coding DNA: TGTGCCAGCAGCTTAGGGATAGCGGGAGGGGGCACAGATACGCAGTATTTT. The whole variable domain, remainder taken from reference TRBV7-9 and TRBJ2-3, is DTGVSQNPRHKITKRGQNVTFRCDPISEHNRLYWYRQTLGQGPEFLTYFQNEAQLEKSRLLSDRFSAERPKGSFSTLEIQRTEQGDSAMYLCASSLGIAGGGTDTQYFGPGTRLTVL.